These 30 T cell receptor beta chains originate from one sample sequenced in a study of blood T cell repertoires in COVID-19. TCRdb keeps only in-frame clones here, not all; method: immunoSEQ multiplex PCR. The sample carries 300,000 to 350,000 clones, about 91% recorded once. The sample consisted of peripheral blood. Source of these receptors: a woman between 25 and 40 years old with COVID-19, enrolled during active disease.

The J gene is TRBJ2-3, the V gene TRBV29-1; 10 nucleotides agree with TRBD2. The CDR3 loop spans 13 amino acids. Germline V gene sequence: CDR1 SQVTM, CDR2 ANQGSEA. V lost 6 bases to trimming and J lost 4 bases; unmatched junction nucleotides: 4. Here the CDR3 DNA reads TGCAGCGTCCGGACTAGCGGATCAGATACGCAGTATTTT. It yields the protein CSVRTSGSDTQYF.

This clone was found a few times. The CDR3 nucleotides read TGTGCCAGCAGCTCCGGACAGGGGTGGCTCGGGGAGCTGTTTTTT. Translated: CASSSGQGWLGELFF. The chain is built from TRBV13 and TRBJ2-2, with TRBD1 matching 9 bases. The CDR3 contains 15 residues. CDR1 and CDR2 from the germline V gene are PRHDT and FYEKMQ (reference sequence). With 4 bases clipped from V and 7 bases from J, the junction kept 7 bases outside the gene matches.

CDR3 loop: CASTLGLNTEAFF. The DNA of the CDR3 is TGCGCCAGCACGTTGGGCTTGAACACTGAAGCTTTCTTT. The rearrangement uses TRBV4-1 and TRBJ1-1; D is unresolved. The V gene lost 7 bases and the J gene lost 0 bases, with 9 bases spanning the gap. Germline loops: CDR1 MGHRA, CDR2 YSYEKL. This CDR3 spans 13 amino acids.

The rearrangement joins TRBV19 to TRBJ1-5; 11 bases agree with TRBD1. The CDR3 has 16 residues. V shed 5 bases and J 4 bases; nucleotides not matched to a gene: 7. Germline V gene sequence: CDR1 LNHDA, CDR2 SQIVND (reference sequence). The CDR3 here is CASSLRTGGQNQPQHF. DNA for the CDR3: TGTGCCAGTAGTCTGCGGACAGGGGGCCAAAATCAGCCCCAGCATTTT. Complete variable domain (other parts from reference TRBV19 and TRBJ1-5): DGGITQSPKYLFRKEGQNVTLSCEQNLNHDAMYWYRQDPGQGLRLIYYSQIVNDFQKGDIAEGYSVSREKKESFPLTVTSAQKNPTAFYLCASSLRTGGQNQPQHFGDGTRLSIL.

The rearrangement joins TRBV28 to TRBJ1-1; D unclear. The V end was cut by 6 bases, the J end by 0 bases, with 11 bases between. Looked up from germline, CDR1 is MDHEN and CDR2 is SYDVKM. The length of the CDR3 is 14 residues. The CDR3 region is CASRKRVLNTEAFF. The CDR3 coding sequence is TGTGCCAGCAGAAAGAGGGTCCTGAACACTGAAGCTTTCTTT.

V is TRBV7-2 and J is TRBJ1-2; D is undetermined. This CDR3 is built from 15 residues. Germline CDR1 and CDR2: SGHTA and FQGNSA. V was cut by 1 base and J by 7 bases, with 16 bases left in between. As DNA, the CDR3 is TGTGCCAGCAGCTTAGTCGCCGTGCTGAGTGGTGGCTACACCTTC. Amino acid sequence: CASSLVAVLSGGYTF.

The chain joins TRBV28 to TRBJ2-2, with 7 bases that match TRBD1. The CDR3 length is 15 residues. The germline gives CDR1 MDHEN, CDR2 SYDVKM. V was pared by 6 bases and J by 5 bases, with 9 bases of the junction left unmatched. CDR3 residues: CASSHRQGGTGELFF. The CDR3 region has the DNA TGTGCCAGCAGCCACCGACAGGGTGGGACCGGGGAGCTGTTTTTT.

This clone was detected once. The chain employs TRBV7-8 and TRBJ2-5; 11 bases align to TRBD2. Looked up from germline, CDR1 is SGHVS and CDR2 is FQNEAQ. V gave up 5 bases and J gave up 3 bases; unmatched junction bases: 5. The CDR3 runs to 15 residues. CDR3: CASSPGTSGKETQYF. The CDR3, as DNA: TGTGCCAGCAGCCCCGGGACTAGCGGAAAAGAGACCCAGTACTTC.

The genes are TRBV9 and TRBJ1-2; 7 bases line up with TRBD1. The CDR3 is made up of 14 amino acids. The germline V gene encodes CDR1 SGDLS and CDR2 YYNGEE. Losses at the gene ends were 0 bases for V and 6 bases for J; bases not matched to a gene: 5. CDR3 nucleotides: TGTGCCAGCAGCGTAGCAACGACAGGGCATGGCTACACCTTC. This sequence encodes CASSVATTGHGYTF.

This chain links TRBV5-6 with TRBJ1-3; unclear D gene. V was cut by 4 bases and J by 1 base, with 12 bases left in between. CDR3 length: 15 residues. The germline V gene encodes CDR1 SGHDT and CDR2 YYEEEE. The CDR3 is CASSPNSGSGNTIYF. For the CDR3, the DNA is TGTGCCAGCAGCCCCAACTCGGGGTCTGGAAACACCATATATTTT.

This clone occurred once. The chain recombines TRBV2 with TRBJ2-3; 13 nucleotides match TRBD2. V trimming: 6 bases; J trimming: 2 bases; junction bases outside the gene matches: 8. The CDR3 totals 17 residues. Germline loops: CDR1 SNHLY, CDR2 FYNNEI. CDR3 region: CASSEEGLAGPTDTQYF. In nucleotides, the CDR3 is TGTGCCAGCAGCGAGGAGGGACTAGCGGGGCCCACAGATACGCAGTATTTT.

For the CDR3, the DNA is TGTGCCTGGAGTGTACTGACAGATAATTCACCCCTCCACTTT. Encoded protein: CAWSVLTDNSPLHF. J is TRBJ1-6 and V is TRBV30, with TRBD1 as a possible D gene (5 bases). Germline CDR1 is GTSNPN and CDR2 is SVGIG (reference sequence). Between the trimmed V and J ends, which lost 0 bases and 5 bases, there was a span of 8 bases. There are 14 residues in the CDR3.

Only one count was recorded for this clone. The chain joins TRBV28 to TRBJ2-7; the D gene is possibly TRBD2 (5 bases). V lost 2 bases and J lost 2, with 10 bases in between. The CDR3 runs 14 residues. CDR1 MDHEN and CDR2 SYDVKM come from the germline V gene. As DNA, the CDR3 is TGTGCCAGCAGTTTAGCCGGGAACCCCTACGAGCAGTACGTC. Translation gives CASSLAGNPYEQYV.

The V and J genes are TRBV7-2 and TRBJ2-3; 9 bases are a match to TRBD2. This CDR3 region has 15 residues. CDR1 is SGHTA and CDR2 is FQGNSA in the germline V gene. The trim removed 2 bases at V and 6 bases at J, leaving 6 bases unmatched. The chain's CDR3 is CASSLRGGAGDTQYF. The CDR3 DNA follows: TGTGCCAGCAGCTTACGCGGGGGGGCCGGGGATACGCAGTATTTT.

The V and J genes are TRBV5-1 and TRBJ1-1; D not resolved. Per the germline V gene, CDR1 is SGHRS and CDR2 is YFSETQ. The CDR3 is 13 residues long. Trimming shortened V by 0 bases and J by 0 bases, and 3 bases separated the two germline ends. This CDR3 is CASSLDMNTEAFF. The DNA of the CDR3 is TGCGCCAGCAGCTTGGATATGAACACTGAAGCTTTCTTT.

The chain links TRBV6-5 to TRBJ1-2; TRBD1 matches 10 bases. Germline CDR1 is MNHEY and CDR2 is SVGAGI. This CDR3 has 14 residues. V was pared by 2 bases and J by 7 bases, with 4 bases of the junction left unmatched. The CDR3 nucleotides read TGTGCCAGCAGTTACGAGACAGGGGGCATTGGCTACACCTTC. The encoded protein is CASSYETGGIGYTF.

The chain combines TRBV19 with TRBJ2-3, with a weak D call TRBD1 (6 bases). V was trimmed by 5 bases and J by 4 bases, leaving 19 bases between them. This CDR3 has 16 amino acids. Germline CDR1 LNHDA, CDR2 SQIVND (reference sequence). The CDR3 DNA is TGTGCCAGTAGTCCTACCAGGACAGTGGGCCCAGATACGCAGTATTTT. Encoded protein: CASSPTRTVGPDTQYF.

Here the CDR3 reads CASSRVPNYGYTF. The CDR3 bases are TGTGCCAGCAGTCGAGTACCAAACTATGGCTACACCTTC. The chain recombines TRBV14 with TRBJ1-2; D gene ambiguous. Germline CDR1 is SGHDN and CDR2 is FVKESK. CDR3 length: 13 residues. The germline V and J ends were trimmed by 6 bases and 2 bases, with 10 bases remaining between them.

Remarks on this clone: Its ends do not fully match the called genes, so a read error is possible. The rearrangement uses TRBV10-3 and TRBJ1-1; 7 bases align to TRBD1. The CDR3 runs to 14 residues. Germline V CDR1 and CDR2: ENHRY, SYGVKD. The chain's CDR3 is CAISPGQPNPEAFF. Written as DNA, the CDR3 is TGTGCCATCAGTCCGGGACAGCCGAACCCTGAAGCTTTCTTT.

This clone turned up a few times. The chain employs TRBV4-2 and TRBJ1-6; the D gene is possibly TRBD1 (6 bases). The CDR3 runs to 16 residues. V gave up 6 bases and J gave up 0 bases, with 12 bases separating them. From germline, CDR1 is LGHNA and CDR2 YNFKEQ. The CDR3 loop is CASRERGSSYNSPLHF. CDR3 in DNA: TGTGCCAGCAGGGAGAGGGGGAGCTCCTATAATTCACCCCTCCACTTT.

The chain uses TRBV6-2 or TRBV6-3 and TRBJ1-2, with TRBD1 matching 8 bases. V lost 0 bases and J lost 4; bases outside the gene matches: 4. In germline, CDR1 is MNHEY, CDR2 SVGEGT. The CDR3 length is 15 residues. The CDR3 here is CASSYSAGGVYGYTF. CDR3 in DNA: TGTGCCAGCAGTTACTCAGCAGGGGGCGTCTATGGCTACACCTTC.

The chain joins TRBV5-8 to TRBJ1-1, with unresolved D. The CDR3 is 14 amino acids. V shed 0 bases and J shed 4 bases, with 10 bases lying between them. Germline V gives CDR1 SGHTS, CDR2 YDEGEE. This CDR3 reads CASSLDIRGTEAFF. The CDR3 DNA sequence: TGTGCCAGCAGCTTGGACATCCGGGGCACTGAAGCTTTCTTT. The full variable domain, with the rest looked up from reference TRBV5-8 and TRBJ1-1, is EAGVTQSPTHLIKTRGQQATLRCSPISGHTSVYWYQQALGLGLQFLLWYDEGEERNRGNFPPRFSGRQFPNYSSELNVNALELEDSALYLCASSLDIRGTEAFFGQGTRLTVV.

This chain uses TRBV19 with TRBJ1-5; D is unclear. The germline V gene encodes CDR1 LNHDA and CDR2 SQIVND (reference sequence). CDR3 length equals 18 residues. V lost 6 bases to trimming and J lost 3 bases, with 24 bases between them. The CDR3 DNA is TGTGCCAGTAGCAGTGAGGGCGCTTCCTCTTCACCCAATCAGCCCCAGCATTTT. This translates into CASSSEGASSSPNQPQHF.

V and J are TRBV2 and TRBJ1-5; the match to TRBD1 covers 8 bases. In germline, CDR1 is SNHLY, CDR2 FYNNEI. V lost 4 bases and J lost 7; bases outside the gene matches: 6. The length of the CDR3 is 14 residues. The CDR3 here is CASSGWQGAQPQHF. The CDR3 coding sequence is TGTGCCAGCAGTGGATGGCAGGGGGCCCAGCCCCAGCATTTT.

The genes are TRBV5-6 and TRBJ1-2, with TRBD1 matching 10 bases. With 0 bases clipped from V and 8 bases from J, the junction kept 4 bases outside the gene matches. Germline CDR1 and CDR2: SGHDT and YYEEEE. This CDR3 has 14 residues. CDR3 loop: CASSLGQGATGYTF. The CDR3 DNA sequence: TGTGCCAGCAGCTTGGGACAGGGGGCGACGGGCTACACCTTC.

This chain joins TRBV5-6 and TRBJ2-4, with D tentatively TRBD1 (6 bases). The length of the CDR3 is 16 residues. Germline V gene lookup returns CDR1 SGHDT and CDR2 YYEEEE. Deletions cut 0 bases from V and 7 bases from J, with 17 bases between. The CDR3 region has the DNA TGTGCCAGCAGCTTGGGACAGGCCTCTCTAGGGAACATTCAGTACTTC. Translation gives CASSLGQASLGNIQYF. The full variable domain, with the rest looked up from reference TRBV5-6 and TRBJ2-4, is DAGVTQSPTHLIKTRGQQVTLRCSPKSGHDTVSWYQQALGQGPQFIFQYYEEEERQRGNFPDRFSGHQFPNYSSELNVNALLLGDSALYLCASSLGQASLGNIQYFGAGTRLSVL.

This chain connects TRBV19 to TRBJ2-5; TRBD2 agrees at 9 bases. The CDR3 is 15 amino acids. Germline loops: CDR1 LNHDA, CDR2 SQIVND (reference sequence). V was pared by 3 bases and J by 1 base, with 3 bases of the junction left unmatched. The CDR3 DNA is TGTGCCAGTAGTATGATTAGCGGGGGCCAAGAGACCCAGTACTTC. Translation gives CASSMISGGQETQYF.

This chain joins TRBV14 and TRBJ2-3, with 10 nucleotides matching TRBD1. Germline assignment: CDR1 SGHDN and CDR2 FVKESK. V lost 3 bases to trimming and J lost 2 bases; unmatched junction nucleotides: 5. This CDR3 is built from 16 residues. The DNA for the CDR3 is TGTGCCAGCAGCCATATGACAGGGGGCCTCACAGATACGCAGTATTTT. Residues: CASSHMTGGLTDTQYF. The full variable domain, rest sourced from reference TRBV14 and TRBJ2-3, is EAGVTQFPSHSVIEKGQTVTLRCDPISGHDNLYWYRRVMGKEIKFLLHFVKESKQDESGMPNNRFLAERTGGTYSTLKVQPAELEDSGVYFCASSHMTGGLTDTQYFGPGTRLTVL.

J is TRBJ1-2 and V is TRBV20-1; TRBD1 aligns across 7 bases. The length of the CDR3 is 14 residues. Trimming cost V 3 bases and J 4 bases; bases outside gene matches: 8. Germline CDR1 is DFQATT and CDR2 is SNEGSKA (reference sequence). CDR3 DNA: TGCAGTGCTAGTTCCGGGACAGTTGCCTATGGCTACACCTTC. It yields the protein CSASSGTVAYGYTF.

The chain carries TRBV9 and TRBJ1-1, with D unresolved. The V gene lost 3 bases and the J gene lost 0 bases, with 6 bases spanning the gap. This CDR3 is built from 13 residues. The germline V gene has CDR1 SGDLS and CDR2 YYNGEE. The CDR3, as DNA: TGTGCCAGCAGCGCTTTCGTGAACACTGAAGCTTTCTTT. It is translated as CASSAFVNTEAFF.